The entry below gives a single TCR beta chain sequence along with its context. The length of the CDR3 is 16 residues. CDR1 is MNHEY and CDR2 is SVGAGI in the germline V gene. V was clipped by 4 bases and J by 2 bases; unmatched bases: 6. The data derive from a study of T cell responses to AZD1222 COVID-19 vaccine. Study overall: Analysis merged second doses at about 4 or about 12 weeks.

The assay was immunoSEQ multiplex PCR, and TCRdb's table has in-frame clones only and misses some. Among about 110,000 clones listed, less than 90% were seen once. The chain has TRBV6-5 and TRBJ2-3; 10 bases line up with TRBD2. This sequence was found in an adult in good health. This specimen was peripheral blood, taken on day 0 of AZD1222 vaccination. In DNA form, the CDR3 reads TGTGCCAGCAGTTTTAGCGGGGGGAGAACCACAGATACGCAGTATTTT. Translated, it gives CASSFSGGRTTDTQYF.